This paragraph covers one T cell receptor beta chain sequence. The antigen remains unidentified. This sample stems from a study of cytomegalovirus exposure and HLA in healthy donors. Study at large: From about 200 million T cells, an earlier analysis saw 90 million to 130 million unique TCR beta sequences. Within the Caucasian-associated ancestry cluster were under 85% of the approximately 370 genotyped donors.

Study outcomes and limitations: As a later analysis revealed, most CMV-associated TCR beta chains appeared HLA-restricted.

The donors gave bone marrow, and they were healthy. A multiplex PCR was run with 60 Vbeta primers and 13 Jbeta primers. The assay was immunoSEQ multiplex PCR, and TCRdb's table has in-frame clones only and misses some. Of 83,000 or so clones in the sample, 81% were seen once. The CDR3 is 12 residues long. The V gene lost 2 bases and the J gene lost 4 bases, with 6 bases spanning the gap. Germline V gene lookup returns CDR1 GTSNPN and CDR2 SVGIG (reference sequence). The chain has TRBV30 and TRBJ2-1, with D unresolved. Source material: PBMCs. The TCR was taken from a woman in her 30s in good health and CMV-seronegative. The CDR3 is CAWSSSYNEQFF. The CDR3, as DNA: TGTGCCTGGAGTAGCTCTTACAATGAGCAGTTCTTC. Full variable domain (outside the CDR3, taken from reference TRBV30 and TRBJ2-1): SQTIHQWPATLVQPVGSPLSLECTVEGTSNPNLYWYRQAAGRGLQLLFYSVGIGQISSEVPQNLSASRPQDRQFILSSKKLLLSDSGFYLCAWSSSYNEQFFGPGTRLTVL.